A selection of T cell receptor beta chains follows, all from one sample in a study of cytomegalovirus exposure and HLA in healthy donors. Clones were read by immunoSEQ multiplex PCR, and TCRdb kept only the in-frame ones, dropping some. The sample holds some 66,000 clones, approximately 96% seen once. The sequenced material came from PBMCs. These receptors were obtained from a woman aged 18-35 years in good health and CMV-seropositive. CDR3s include the opening cysteine and the closing phenylalanine or tryptophan. D genes are given only for firm matches. Clone size is stated in some rows and not others, as once, few, many or a class when expanded.

size	D	J	V	DNA	CDR3
NA	NA	TRBJ2-1	TRBV6-5	TGTGCCAGCAGTTACTCAAGGGGTAGTGAGCAGTTCTTC	CASSYSRGSEQFF
NA	TRBD2	TRBJ2-3	TRBV27	TGTGCCAGCAGTGGGTTGGGCGGGAGCCCTAGCACAGATACGCAGTATTTT	CASSGLGGSPSTDTQYF
NA	TRBD2	TRBJ2-7	TRBV7-9	TGTGCCAGCAGCCGGACTAGCGGGAGCTCCTACGAGCAGTACTTC	CASSRTSGSSYEQYF
once	NA	TRBJ2-7	TRBV14	TGTGCCAGCAGCCAAGATTCAGATTTCGAGCAGTACTTC	CASSQDSDFEQYF
NA	TRBD1	TRBJ2-1	TRBV15	TGTGCCACCAGCAGAGCCTTCACAGGGGATGAGCAGTTCTTC	CATSRAFTGDEQFF
once	NA	TRBJ2-4	TRBV19	TGTGCCAGTAGTGGACAGCTAGCCAAAAACATTCAGTACTTC	CASSGQLAKNIQYF
NA	NA	TRBJ1-3	TRBV6-5	TGTGCCAGCAGTTACCGGGGACTTGGAAACACCATATATTTT	CASSYRGLGNTIYF
NA	TRBD2	TRBJ2-1	TRBV7-3	TGTGCCAGCAGCTCCGGGACTAGCGGCTACAATGAGCAGTTCTTC	CASSSGTSGYNEQFF
NA	NA	TRBJ2-2	TRBV5-1	TGCGCCAGTCATCCGGGAGATCTTCTTACCGGGGAGCTGTTTTTT	CASHPGDLLTGELFF
once	NA	TRBJ2-7	TRBV30	TGTGCCTGGACGGGGGGGGCGGACAGGAGCTCCTACGAGCAGTACTTC	CAWTGGADRSSYEQYF
NA	TRBD1	TRBJ1-2	TRBV30	TGTGCCTGGACGTTCGGACAGGGAAGTGGCTACACCTTC	CAWTFGQGSGYTF
once	TRBD1	TRBJ2-2	TRBV28	TGTGCCAGCAGTTCTACAGGGGGCTTGTCCACCGGGGAGCTGTTTTTT	CASSSTGGLSTGELFF
NA	NA	TRBJ1-4	TRBV6-5	TGTGCCAGCAGTTACTCAGGGGCGAACGAAAAACTGTTTTTT	CASSYSGANEKLFF
NA	NA	TRBJ2-1	TRBV27	TGTGCCAGCAGTGAACTAGGGTACAATGAGCAGTTCTTC	CASSELGYNEQFF
NA	TRBD1	TRBJ1-2	TRBV11-2	TGTGCCAGCAGCCCGGGACAGTACTATGGCTACACCTTC	CASSPGQYYGYTF
NA	NA	TRBJ1-1	TRBV29-1	TGCAGCGTGCGGCGGGGGGTTAACACTGAAGCTTTCTTT	CSVRRGVNTEAFF
NA	NA	TRBJ2-7	TRBV5-8	TGTGCCAGCAGCTTGGTTCCGTCCTACGAGCAGTACTTC	CASSLVPSYEQYF
NA	NA	TRBJ2-3	TRBV7-3	TGTGCCAGCAGCTTATTCGGACAGAACACAGATACGCAGTATTTT	CASSLFGQNTDTQYF
NA	NA	TRBJ2-1	TRBV28	TGTGCCAGCAGTTTCGACCGAGGCTATGAGCAGTTCTTC	CASSFDRGYEQFF
NA	NA	TRBJ2-1	TRBV27	TGTGCCAGCAGTTTATTTGCGGGCCCTCCCTCGGGTGAGCAGTTCTTC	CASSLFAGPPSGEQFF
NA	NA	TRBJ2-7	TRBV4-1	TGCGCCAGCAGCTCCGGAGGCCACGAGCAGTACTTC	CASSSGGHEQYF
NA	NA	TRBJ2-7	TRBV19	TGTGCCAGTAGCCGCCGGACTTCATACGAGCAGTACTTC	CASSRRTSYEQYF
NA	NA	TRBJ1-5	TRBV19	TGTGCCAGTAGTCTCCAGGGCAATCAGCCCCAGCATTTT	CASSLQGNQPQHF